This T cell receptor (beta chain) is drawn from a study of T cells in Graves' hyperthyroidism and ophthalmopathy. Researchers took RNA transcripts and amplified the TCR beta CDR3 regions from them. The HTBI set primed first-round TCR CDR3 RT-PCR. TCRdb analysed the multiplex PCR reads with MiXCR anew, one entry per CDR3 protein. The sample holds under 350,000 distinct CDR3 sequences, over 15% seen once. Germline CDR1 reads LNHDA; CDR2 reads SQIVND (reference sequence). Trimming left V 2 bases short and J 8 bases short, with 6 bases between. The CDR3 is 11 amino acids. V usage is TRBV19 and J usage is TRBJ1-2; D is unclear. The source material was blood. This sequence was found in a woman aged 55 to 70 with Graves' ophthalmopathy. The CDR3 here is CASSIQEGYTF. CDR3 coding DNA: TGTGCCAGTAGTATACAGGAGGGCTACACCTTC.